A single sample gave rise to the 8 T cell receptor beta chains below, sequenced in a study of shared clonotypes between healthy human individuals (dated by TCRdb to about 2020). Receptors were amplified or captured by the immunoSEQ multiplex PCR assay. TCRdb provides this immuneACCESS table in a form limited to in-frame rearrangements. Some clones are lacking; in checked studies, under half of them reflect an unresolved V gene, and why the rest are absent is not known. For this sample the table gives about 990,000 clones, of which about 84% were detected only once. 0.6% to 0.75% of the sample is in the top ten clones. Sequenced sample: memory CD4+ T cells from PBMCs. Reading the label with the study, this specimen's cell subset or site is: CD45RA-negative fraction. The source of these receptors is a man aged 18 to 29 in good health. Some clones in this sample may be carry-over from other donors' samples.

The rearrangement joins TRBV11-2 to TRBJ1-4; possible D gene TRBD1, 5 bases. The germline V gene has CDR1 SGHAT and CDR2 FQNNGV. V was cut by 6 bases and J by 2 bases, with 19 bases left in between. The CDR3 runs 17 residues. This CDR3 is CASRPGRGRGTNEKLFF. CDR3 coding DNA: TGTGCCAGCAGACCCGGACGGGGCCGAGGTACTAATGAAAAACTGTTTTTT.

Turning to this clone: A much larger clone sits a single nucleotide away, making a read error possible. The CDR3 loop is CATSGPLPNTGELFF. CDR3 coding DNA: TGTGCCACCAGTGGTCCTCTCCCGAACACCGGGGAGCTGTTTTTT. The rearrangement links TRBV10-3 to TRBJ2-2; D remains unclear. Germline CDR1 reads ENHRY; CDR2 reads SYGVKD. The CDR3 runs to 15 residues.

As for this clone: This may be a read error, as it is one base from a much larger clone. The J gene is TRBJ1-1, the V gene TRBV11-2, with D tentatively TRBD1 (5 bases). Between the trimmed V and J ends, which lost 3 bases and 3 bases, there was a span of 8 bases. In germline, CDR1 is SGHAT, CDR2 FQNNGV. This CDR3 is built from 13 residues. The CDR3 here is CASSFGGDTEAFF. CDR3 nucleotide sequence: TGTGCCAGCAGCTTTGGGGGGGACACTGAAGCTTTCTTT.

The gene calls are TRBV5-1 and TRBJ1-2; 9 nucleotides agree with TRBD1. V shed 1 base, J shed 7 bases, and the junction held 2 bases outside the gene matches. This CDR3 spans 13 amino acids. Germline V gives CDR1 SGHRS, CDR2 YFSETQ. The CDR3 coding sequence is TGCGCCAGCAGCTTGACAGGGGGCTCTGGCTACACCTTC. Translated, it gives CASSLTGGSGYTF. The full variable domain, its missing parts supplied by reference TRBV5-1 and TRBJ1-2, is KAGVTQTPRYLIKTRGQQVTLSCSPISGHRSVSWYQQTPGQGLQFLFEYFSETQRNKGNFPGRFSGRQFSNSRSEMNVSTLELGDSALYLCASSLTGGSGYTFGSGTRLTVV.

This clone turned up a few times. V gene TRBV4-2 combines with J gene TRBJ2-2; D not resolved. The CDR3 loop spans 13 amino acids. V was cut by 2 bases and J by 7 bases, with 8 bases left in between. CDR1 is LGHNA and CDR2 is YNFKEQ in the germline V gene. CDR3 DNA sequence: TGTGCCAGCAGCCAACGTGAGAGCGGGGAGCTGTTTTTT. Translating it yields CASSQRESGELFF.

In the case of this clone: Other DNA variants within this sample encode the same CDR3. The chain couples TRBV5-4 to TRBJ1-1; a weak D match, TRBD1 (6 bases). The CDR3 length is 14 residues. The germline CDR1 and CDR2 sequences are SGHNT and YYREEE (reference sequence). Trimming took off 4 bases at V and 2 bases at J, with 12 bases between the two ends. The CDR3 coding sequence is TGTGCCAGCAGCCCGCGCGGGGGCAACACTGAAGCTTTCTTT. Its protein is CASSPRGGNTEAFF.

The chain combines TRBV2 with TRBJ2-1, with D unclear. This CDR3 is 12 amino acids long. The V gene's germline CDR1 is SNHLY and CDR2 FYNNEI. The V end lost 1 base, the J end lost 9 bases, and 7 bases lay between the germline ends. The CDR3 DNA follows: TGTGCCAGCAGTGAAGAGAGTAGTGAGCAGTTCTTC. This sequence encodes CASSEESSEQFF.

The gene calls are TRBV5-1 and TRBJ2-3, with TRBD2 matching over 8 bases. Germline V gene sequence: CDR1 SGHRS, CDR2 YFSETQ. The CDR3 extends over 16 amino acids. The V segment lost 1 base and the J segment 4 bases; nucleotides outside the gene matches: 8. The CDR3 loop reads CASSLTPAGAPDTQYF. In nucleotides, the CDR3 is TGCGCCAGCAGCTTGACGCCAGCGGGAGCACCAGATACGCAGTATTTT. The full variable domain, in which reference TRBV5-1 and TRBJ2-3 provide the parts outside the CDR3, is KAGVTQTPRYLIKTRGQQVTLSCSPISGHRSVSWYQQTPGQGLQFLFEYFSETQRNKGNFPGRFSGRQFSNSRSEMNVSTLELGDSALYLCASSLTPAGAPDTQYFGPGTRLTVL.